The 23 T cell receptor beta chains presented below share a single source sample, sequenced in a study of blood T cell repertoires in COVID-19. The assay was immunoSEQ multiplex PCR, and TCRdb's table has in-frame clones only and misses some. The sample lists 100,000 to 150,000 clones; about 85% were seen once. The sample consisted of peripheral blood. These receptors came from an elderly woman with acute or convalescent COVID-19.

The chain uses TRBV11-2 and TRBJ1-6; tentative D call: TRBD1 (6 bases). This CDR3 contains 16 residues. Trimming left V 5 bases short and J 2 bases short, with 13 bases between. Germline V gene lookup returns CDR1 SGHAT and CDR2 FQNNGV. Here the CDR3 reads CASSKQGETYNSPLHF. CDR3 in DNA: TGTGCCAGCAGCAAACAGGGAGAGACCTATAATTCACCCCTCCACTTT.

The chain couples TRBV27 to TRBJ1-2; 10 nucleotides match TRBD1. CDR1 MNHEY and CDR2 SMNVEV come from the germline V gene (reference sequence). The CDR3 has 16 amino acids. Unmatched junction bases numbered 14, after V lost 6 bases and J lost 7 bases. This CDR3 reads CASSHDTNRDRGGYTF. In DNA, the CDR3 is TGTGCCAGCAGCCACGACACTAATAGGGACAGGGGTGGCTACACCTTC.

The CDR3 region is CASSLGVIIAGGTDTQYF. DNA for the CDR3: TGCGCCAGCAGCTTGGGAGTAATCATAGCGGGGGGCACAGATACGCAGTATTTT. This chain connects TRBV5-1 to TRBJ2-3; 9 nucleotides align to TRBD2. V dropped 0 bases and J dropped 1; count of bases not matched to a gene: 9. The CDR3 is made up of 18 amino acids. The germline gives CDR1 SGHRS, CDR2 YFSETQ.

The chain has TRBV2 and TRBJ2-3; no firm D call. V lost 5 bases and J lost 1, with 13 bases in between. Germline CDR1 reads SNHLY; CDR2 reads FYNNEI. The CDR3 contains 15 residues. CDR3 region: CASSPWPSGTDTQYF. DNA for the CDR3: TGTGCCAGCAGTCCCTGGCCCTCAGGCACAGATACGCAGTATTTT. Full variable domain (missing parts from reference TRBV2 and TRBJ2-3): EPEVTQTPSHQVTQMGQEVILRCVPISNHLYFYWYRQILGQKVEFLVSFYNNEISEKSEIFDDQFSVERPDGSNFTLKIRSTKLEDSAMYFCASSPWPSGTDTQYFGPGTRLTVL.

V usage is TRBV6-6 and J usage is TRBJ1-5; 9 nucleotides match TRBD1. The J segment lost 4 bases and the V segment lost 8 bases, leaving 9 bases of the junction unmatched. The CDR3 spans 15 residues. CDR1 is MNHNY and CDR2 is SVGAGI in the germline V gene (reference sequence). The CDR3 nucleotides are TGTGCCAGCCGGCCGACAGGGGGTACAAATCAGCCCCAGCATTTT. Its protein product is CASRPTGGTNQPQHF.

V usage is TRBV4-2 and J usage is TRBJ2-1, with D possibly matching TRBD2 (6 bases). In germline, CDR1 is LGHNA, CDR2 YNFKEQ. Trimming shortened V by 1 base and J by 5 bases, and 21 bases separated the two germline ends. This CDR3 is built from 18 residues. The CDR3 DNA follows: TGTGCCAGCAGCCAAGGAGGTCGGGGCCTCTGGGGGGACAATGAGCAGTTCTTC. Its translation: CASSQGGRGLWGDNEQFF.

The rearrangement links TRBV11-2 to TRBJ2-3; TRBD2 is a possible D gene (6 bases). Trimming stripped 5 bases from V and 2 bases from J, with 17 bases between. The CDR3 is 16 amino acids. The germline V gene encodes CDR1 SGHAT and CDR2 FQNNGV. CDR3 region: CASSPTGGKTTDTQYF. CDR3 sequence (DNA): TGTGCCAGCAGCCCGACTGGGGGGAAAACCACAGATACGCAGTATTTT.

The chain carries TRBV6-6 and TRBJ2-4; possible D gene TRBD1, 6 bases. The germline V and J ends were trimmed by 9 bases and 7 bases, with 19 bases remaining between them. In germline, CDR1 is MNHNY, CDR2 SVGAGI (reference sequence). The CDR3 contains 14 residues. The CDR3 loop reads CARNISRGRNIQYF. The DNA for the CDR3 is TGTGCCAGGAACATCAGCAGGGGTAGGAACATTCAGTACTTC.

The CDR3 DNA follows: TGTGCCAGCAGTTCAGGGGGCACAGATACGCAGTATTTT. Its translation is CASSSGGTDTQYF. V usage is TRBV2 and J usage is TRBJ2-3, with D perhaps TRBD1 (6 bases). There are 13 residues in the CDR3. Germline CDR1 is SNHLY and CDR2 is FYNNEI. The ends were cut back, 5 bases at V and 1 base at J, with 7 bases in the middle.

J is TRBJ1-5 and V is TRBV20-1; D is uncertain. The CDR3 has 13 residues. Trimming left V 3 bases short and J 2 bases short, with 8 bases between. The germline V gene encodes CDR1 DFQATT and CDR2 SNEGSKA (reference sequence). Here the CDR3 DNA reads TGCAGTGCTAGTCTTCGGGGCAATCAGCCCCAGCATTTT. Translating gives CSASLRGNQPQHF.

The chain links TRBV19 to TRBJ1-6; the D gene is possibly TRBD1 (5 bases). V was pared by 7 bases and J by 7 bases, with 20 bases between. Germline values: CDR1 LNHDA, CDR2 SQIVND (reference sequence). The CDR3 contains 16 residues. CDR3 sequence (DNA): TGTGCCAGTACGGGGAGGGACGGTTTACGGAATTCACCCCTCCACTTT. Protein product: CASTGRDGLRNSPLHF. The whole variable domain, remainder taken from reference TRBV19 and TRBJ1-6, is DGGITQSPKYLFRKEGQNVTLSCEQNLNHDAMYWYRQDPGQGLRLIYYSQIVNDFQKGDIAEGYSVSREKKESFPLTVTSAQKNPTAFYLCASTGRDGLRNSPLHFGNGTRLTVT.

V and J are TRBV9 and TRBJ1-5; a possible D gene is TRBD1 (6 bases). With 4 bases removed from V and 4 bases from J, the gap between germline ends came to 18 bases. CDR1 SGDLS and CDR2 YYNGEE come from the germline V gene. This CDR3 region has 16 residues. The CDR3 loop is CASSRDGGGGNQPQHF. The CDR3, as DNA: TGTGCCAGCAGCAGAGATGGGGGCGGAGGTAATCAGCCCCAGCATTTT. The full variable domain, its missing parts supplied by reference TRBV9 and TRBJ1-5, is DSGVTQTPKHLITATGQRVTLRCSPRSGDLSVYWYQQSLDQGLQFLIQYYNGEERAKGNILERFSAQQFPDLHSELNLSSLELGDSALYFCASSRDGGGGNQPQHFGDGTRLSIL.

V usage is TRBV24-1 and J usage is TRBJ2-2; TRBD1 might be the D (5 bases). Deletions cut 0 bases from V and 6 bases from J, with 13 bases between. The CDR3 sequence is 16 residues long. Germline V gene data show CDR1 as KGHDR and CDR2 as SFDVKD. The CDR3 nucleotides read TGTGCCACCAGTGATTTGAAAAGGGGCTCGTCCGGGGAGCTGTTTTTT. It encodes CATSDLKRGSSGELFF.

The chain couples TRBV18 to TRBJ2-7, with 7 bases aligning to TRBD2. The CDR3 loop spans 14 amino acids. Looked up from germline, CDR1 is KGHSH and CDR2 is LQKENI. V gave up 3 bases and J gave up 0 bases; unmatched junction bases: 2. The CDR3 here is CASSPGLVSYEQYF. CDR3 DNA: TGTGCCAGCTCACCTGGACTAGTCTCCTACGAGCAGTACTTC.

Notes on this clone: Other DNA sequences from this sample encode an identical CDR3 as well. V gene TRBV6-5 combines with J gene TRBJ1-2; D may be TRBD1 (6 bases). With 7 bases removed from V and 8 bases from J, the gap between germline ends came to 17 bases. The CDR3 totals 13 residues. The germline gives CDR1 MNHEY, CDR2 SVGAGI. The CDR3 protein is CASTGGGAGGYTF. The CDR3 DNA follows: TGTGCCAGCACCGGGGGGGGCGCGGGGGGCTACACCTTC.

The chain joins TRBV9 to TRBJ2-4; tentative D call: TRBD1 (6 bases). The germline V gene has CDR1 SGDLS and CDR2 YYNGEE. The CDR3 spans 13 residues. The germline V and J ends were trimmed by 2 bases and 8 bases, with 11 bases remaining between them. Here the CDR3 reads CASSVPGVDIQYF. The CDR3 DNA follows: TGTGCCAGCAGCGTCCCAGGGGTGGACATTCAGTACTTC. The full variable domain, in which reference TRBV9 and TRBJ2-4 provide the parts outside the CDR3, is DSGVTQTPKHLITATGQRVTLRCSPRSGDLSVYWYQQSLDQGLQFLIQYYNGEERAKGNILERFSAQQFPDLHSELNLSSLELGDSALYFCASSVPGVDIQYFGAGTRLSVL.

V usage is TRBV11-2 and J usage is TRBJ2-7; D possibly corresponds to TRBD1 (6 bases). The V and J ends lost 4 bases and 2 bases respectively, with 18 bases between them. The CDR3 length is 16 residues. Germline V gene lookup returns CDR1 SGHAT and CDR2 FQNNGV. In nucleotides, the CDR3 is TGTGCCAGCAGCTGGATGGACAGACCTCCGACCTACGAGCAGTACTTC. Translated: CASSWMDRPPTYEQYF.

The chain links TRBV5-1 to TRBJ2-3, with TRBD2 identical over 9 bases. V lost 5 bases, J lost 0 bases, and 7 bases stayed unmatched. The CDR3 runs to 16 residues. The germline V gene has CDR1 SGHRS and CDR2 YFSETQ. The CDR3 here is CASSPSGAWSTDTQYF. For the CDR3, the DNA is TGCGCCAGCAGTCCTAGCGGGGCTTGGAGCACAGATACGCAGTATTTT.

This CDR3 reads CASSNRQGQEAFF. The CDR3, as DNA: TGTGCCAGCAGTAACCGACAGGGGCAAGAAGCTTTCTTT. The genes are TRBV6-5 and TRBJ1-1, with 8 nucleotides matching TRBD1. Germline-derived CDR1 and CDR2 are MNHEY and SVGAGI. This CDR3 is 13 amino acids long. V lost 5 bases, J lost 8 bases, and 7 bases stayed unmatched.

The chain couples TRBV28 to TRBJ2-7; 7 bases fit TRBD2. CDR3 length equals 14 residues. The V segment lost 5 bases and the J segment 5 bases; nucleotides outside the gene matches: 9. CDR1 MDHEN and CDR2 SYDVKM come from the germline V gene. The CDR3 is CASSPAGRLDEQYV. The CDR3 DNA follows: TGTGCCAGCAGTCCAGCGGGACGGCTTGACGAGCAGTACGTC.

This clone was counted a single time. The CDR3: CASSPGEVNQPQHF. CDR3 bases: TGTGCCAGCTCTCCAGGGGAGGTGAATCAGCCCCAGCATTTT. The chain recombines TRBV18 with TRBJ1-5; maybe TRBD1 (6 bases). CDR3 length: 14 amino acids. With 6 bases removed from V and 4 bases from J, the gap between germline ends came to 13 bases. Looked up from germline, CDR1 is KGHSH and CDR2 is LQKENI.

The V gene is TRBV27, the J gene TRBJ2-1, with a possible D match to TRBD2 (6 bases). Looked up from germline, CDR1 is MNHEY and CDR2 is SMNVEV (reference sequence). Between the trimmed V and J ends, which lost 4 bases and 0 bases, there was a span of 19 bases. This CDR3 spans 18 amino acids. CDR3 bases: TGTGCCAGCAGTTCTCTTCGGGGGACCATTAGCTCCTACAATGAGCAGTTCTTC. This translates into CASSSLRGTISSYNEQFF.

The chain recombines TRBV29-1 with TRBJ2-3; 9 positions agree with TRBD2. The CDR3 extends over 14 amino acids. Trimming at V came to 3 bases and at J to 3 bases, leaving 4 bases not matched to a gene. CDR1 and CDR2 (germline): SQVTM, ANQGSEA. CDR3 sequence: CSVDSLAGTDTQYF. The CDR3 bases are TGCAGCGTTGATTCGCTAGCGGGGACAGATACGCAGTATTTT.